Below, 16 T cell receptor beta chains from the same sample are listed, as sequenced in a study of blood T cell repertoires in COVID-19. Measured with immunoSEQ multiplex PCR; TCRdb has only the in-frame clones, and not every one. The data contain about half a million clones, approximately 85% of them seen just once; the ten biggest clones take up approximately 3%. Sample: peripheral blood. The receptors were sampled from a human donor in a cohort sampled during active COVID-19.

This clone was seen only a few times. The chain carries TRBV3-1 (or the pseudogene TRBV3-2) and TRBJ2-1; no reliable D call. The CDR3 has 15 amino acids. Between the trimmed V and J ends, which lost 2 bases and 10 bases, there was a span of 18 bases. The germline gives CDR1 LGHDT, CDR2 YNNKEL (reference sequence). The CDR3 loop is CASSQNGLGPGEQFF. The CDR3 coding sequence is TGTGCCAGCAGCCAAAATGGGTTGGGCCCTGGCGAGCAGTTCTTC.

The CDR3 sequence is CASSISGRGQETQYF. The CDR3 DNA reads as TGTGCCAGCAGCATTAGCGGGAGGGGGCAAGAGACCCAGTACTTC. This rearrangement joins TRBV9 to TRBJ2-5; TRBD2 matches 11 bases. The length of the CDR3 is 15 residues. Losses at the gene ends were 4 bases for V and 2 bases for J; bases not matched to a gene: 4. Germline loops: CDR1 SGDLS, CDR2 YYNGEE.

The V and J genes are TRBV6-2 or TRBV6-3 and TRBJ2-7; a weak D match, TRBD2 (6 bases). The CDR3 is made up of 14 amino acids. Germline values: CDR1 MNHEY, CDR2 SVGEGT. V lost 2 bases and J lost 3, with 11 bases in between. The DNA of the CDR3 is TGTGCCAGCAGTTACGGGGGGTTTGACTACGAGCAGTACTTC. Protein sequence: CASSYGGFDYEQYF.

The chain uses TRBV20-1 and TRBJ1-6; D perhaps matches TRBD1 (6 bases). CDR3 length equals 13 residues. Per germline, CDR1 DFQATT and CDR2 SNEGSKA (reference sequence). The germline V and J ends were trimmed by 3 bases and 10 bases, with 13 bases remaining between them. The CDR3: CSASEDRGSPLHF. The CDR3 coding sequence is TGCAGTGCTAGTGAGGACAGAGGGTCACCCCTCCACTTT.

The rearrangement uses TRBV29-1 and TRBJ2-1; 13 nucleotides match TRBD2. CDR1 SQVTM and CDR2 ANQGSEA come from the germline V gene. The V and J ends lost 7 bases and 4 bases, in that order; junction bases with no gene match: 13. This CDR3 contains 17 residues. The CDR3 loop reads CSADRTSGGGLYNEQFF. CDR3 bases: TGCAGCGCCGACCGGACTAGCGGGGGAGGCCTATACAATGAGCAGTTCTTC.

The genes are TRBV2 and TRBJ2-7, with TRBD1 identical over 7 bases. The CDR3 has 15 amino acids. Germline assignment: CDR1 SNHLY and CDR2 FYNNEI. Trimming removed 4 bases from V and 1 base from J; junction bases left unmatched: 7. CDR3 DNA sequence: TGTGCCAGCAGTGGGGACAGAGTAACATCCTACGAGCAGTACTTC. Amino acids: CASSGDRVTSYEQYF.

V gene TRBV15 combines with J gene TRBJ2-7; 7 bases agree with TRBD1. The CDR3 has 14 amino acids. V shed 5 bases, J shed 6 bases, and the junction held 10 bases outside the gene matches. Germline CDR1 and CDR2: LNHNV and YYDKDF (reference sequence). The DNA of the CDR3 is TGTGCCACCAGCGGACAACCGACAGGGATCGAGCAGTACTTC. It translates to CATSGQPTGIEQYF.

CDR3 sequence (DNA): TGTGCCAGTAGTCCTTACAGGCCTGGTGAAAACAAAAACATTCAGTACTTC. Its translation: CASSPYRPGENKNIQYF. The V call is TRBV19, the J call TRBJ2-4; tentatively, D is TRBD1 (5 bases). This CDR3 comprises 17 residues. Trimming took 5 bases from V and 3 from J, leaving 20 bases between them. The germline V gene encodes CDR1 LNHDA and CDR2 SQIVND (reference sequence).

The CDR3 loop reads CASSPREDLSTDTQYF. CDR3 bases: TGCGCCAGCAGCCCACGTGAGGACTTAAGCACAGATACGCAGTATTTT. The chain carries TRBV5-1 and TRBJ2-3, with D perhaps TRBD2 (5 bases). From germline, CDR1 is SGHRS and CDR2 YFSETQ. The V gene lost 4 bases and the J gene lost 0 bases, with 15 bases spanning the gap. CDR3 size: 16 residues.

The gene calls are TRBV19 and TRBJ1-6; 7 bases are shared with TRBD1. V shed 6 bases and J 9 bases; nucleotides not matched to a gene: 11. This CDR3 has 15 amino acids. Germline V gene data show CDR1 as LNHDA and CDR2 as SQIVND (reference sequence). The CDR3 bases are TGTGCCAGTAGACATACCGGGACAGACATTTCACCCCTCCACTTT. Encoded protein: CASRHTGTDISPLHF.

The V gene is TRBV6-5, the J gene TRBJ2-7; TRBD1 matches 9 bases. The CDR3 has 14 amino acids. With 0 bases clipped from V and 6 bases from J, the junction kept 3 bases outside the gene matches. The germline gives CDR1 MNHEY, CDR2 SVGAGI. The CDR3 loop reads CASSYSTTGGEQYF. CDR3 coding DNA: TGTGCCAGCAGTTACTCTACGACAGGGGGCGAGCAGTACTTC.

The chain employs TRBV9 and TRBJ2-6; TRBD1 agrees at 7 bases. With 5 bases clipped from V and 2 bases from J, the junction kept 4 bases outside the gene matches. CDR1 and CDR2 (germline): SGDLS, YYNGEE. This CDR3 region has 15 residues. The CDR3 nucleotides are TGTGCCAGCAGTCGGACAGGAACTGGGGCCAACGTCCTGACTTTC. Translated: CASSRTGTGANVLTF.

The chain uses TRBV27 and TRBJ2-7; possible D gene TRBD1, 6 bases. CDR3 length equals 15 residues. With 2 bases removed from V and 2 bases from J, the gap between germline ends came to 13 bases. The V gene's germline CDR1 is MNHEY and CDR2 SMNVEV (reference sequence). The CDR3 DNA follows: TGTGCCAGCAGTTTACAGGGGCCCACAGCCTACGAGCAGTACTTC. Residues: CASSLQGPTAYEQYF.

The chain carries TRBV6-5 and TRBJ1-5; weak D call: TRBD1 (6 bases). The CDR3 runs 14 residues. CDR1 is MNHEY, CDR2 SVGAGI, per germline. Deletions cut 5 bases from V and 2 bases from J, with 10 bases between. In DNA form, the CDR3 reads TGTGCCAGCAGTAGAAGACAGGGCAATCAGCCCCAGCATTTT. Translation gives CASSRRQGNQPQHF.

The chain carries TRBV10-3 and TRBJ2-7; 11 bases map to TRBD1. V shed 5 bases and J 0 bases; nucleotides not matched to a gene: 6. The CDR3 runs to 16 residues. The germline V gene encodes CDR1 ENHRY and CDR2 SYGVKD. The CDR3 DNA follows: TGTGCCATCAGTCCCTCGGACAGGGGGCTCTCCTACGAGCAGTACTTC. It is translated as CAISPSDRGLSYEQYF.

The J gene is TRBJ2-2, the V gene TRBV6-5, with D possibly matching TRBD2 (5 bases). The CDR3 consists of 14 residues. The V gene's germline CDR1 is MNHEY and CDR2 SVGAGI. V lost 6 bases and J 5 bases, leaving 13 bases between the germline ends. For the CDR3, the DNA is TGTGCCAGCAGGAGCGGCGCCTGGACCGGGGAGCTGTTTTTT. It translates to CASRSGAWTGELFF.